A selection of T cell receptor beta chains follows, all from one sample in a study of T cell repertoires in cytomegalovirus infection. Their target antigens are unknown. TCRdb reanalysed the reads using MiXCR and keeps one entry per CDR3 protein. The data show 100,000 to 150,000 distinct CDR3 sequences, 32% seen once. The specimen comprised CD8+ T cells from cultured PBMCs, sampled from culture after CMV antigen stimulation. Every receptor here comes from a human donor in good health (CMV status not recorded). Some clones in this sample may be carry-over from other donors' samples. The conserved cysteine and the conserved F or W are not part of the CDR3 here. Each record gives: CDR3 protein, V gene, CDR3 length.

ASSLVGRGNQPQH	TRBV7-9	13
ASSQGAGAEGYT	TRBV4-1	12
ASSQDINSGTIY	TRBV4-1	12
ASSPGWGPNQPQH	TRBV5-6	13
ASSLGGGLPDTQY	TRBV7-2	13
ASSQDEGSGNTIY	TRBV4-3	13
ASSRSGGAQEKLF	TRBV7-6	13
AVGPPGTEAF	TRBV27	10
ASSQISSLTDREYEQY	TRBV23-1	16
ASSQGGGLAPLH	TRBV3-1	12
ASNRDRGFGNTEAF	TRBV7-4	14
ASSYNVGGMGMSTEAF	TRBV6-6	16
ASSKIGTGNQPQH	TRBV6-5	13
ASSYSSQPQH	TRBV6-6	10
ASSLESLAPYNEQF	TRBV7-2	14
ASSSLRWETSGDPSSYEQY	TRBV7-2	19
ASSFRGPSYEQY	TRBV6-8	12
ASSLTVDFNQPQH	TRBV4-1	13
ASSATWGSHYGYT	TRBV7-6	13
ASSPDTFVEQY	TRBV5-1	11
SARQGWDEQY	TRBV29-1	10
AISESPARHRY	TRBV10-3	11
ASSESSGGLETQY	TRBV25-1	13
SVEAPVVNRGAEAF	TRBV29-1	14
ASSLKVVSSHEQY	TRBV7-2	13
ASSLVAGGDEQY	TRBV7-9	12
ASSYSLDWYNEQF	TRBV6-6	13
ASELGTVNTEAF	TRBV2	12
ASSFTGYSNQPQH	TRBV7-2	13
ATSRDTSGANVLT	TRBV15	13
SVVGDNYGYT	TRBV29-1	10
SVERGAGRPTDTQY	TRBV29-1	14
ASSVVWDGQQF	TRBV9	11
ASSSPGGESSGELF	TRBV6-6	14
ASSVLGPVGADTQY	TRBV6-2/TRBV6-3	14
ASSRSGQTNEKLF	TRBV7-6	13
ASSYGQGPFTDTQY	TRBV7-9	14
ASSFWGPPGETQY	TRBV11-1	13
ASSITGSTTEAF	TRBV27	12
ASRKRIFGDMNTEAF	TRBV7-2	15
ASSLAFGSNTEAF	TRBV7-6	13